These 31 T cell receptor beta chains share one sample of origin, sequenced in a study of blood T cells in healthy people across ages. For the second PCR, which ran for roughly 6 to 12 cycles, a sample-barcoded 5' primer and a J-beta primer mix were used. TCRdb re-analysed the 5' RACE reads in MiXCR, keeping a single row per CDR3 protein. This sample has about a million distinct CDR3 sequences, with approximately 38% found just once. Sequenced material: blood. Receptors were obtained from a man aged 18 to 30 in good health.

This chain links TRBV5-1 with TRBJ2-7; the match to TRBD1 covers 9 bases. This CDR3 region has 19 residues. Per germline, CDR1 SGHRS and CDR2 YFSETQ. The V and J ends lost 5 bases and 5 bases, in that order; junction bases with no gene match: 23. CDR3 loop: CASSSSRGTGIKFDNEQYF. CDR3 coding DNA: TGCGCCAGCAGTTCCTCCCGAGGGACAGGGATAAAGTTCGATAACGAGCAGTACTTC. The variable domain in full, completed from reference TRBV5-1 and TRBJ2-7, reads KAGVTQTPRYLIKTRGQQVTLSCSPISGHRSVSWYQQTPGQGLQFLFEYFSETQRNKGNFPGRFSGRQFSNSRSEMNVSTLELGDSALYLCASSSSRGTGIKFDNEQYFGPGTRLTVT.

Remarks on this clonotype: Its ends do not fully match the called genes, so a read error is possible. This chain joins TRBV30 and TRBJ2-1, with D possibly TRBD2 on 5 matching bases. Germline V gene sequence: CDR1 GTSNPN, CDR2 SVGIG (reference sequence). The CDR3 has 12 amino acids. CDR3 sequence: CAGRHPRGEQFF. The CDR3 DNA sequence: TGTGCCGGGAGACATCCACGGGGTGAGCAGTTCTTC.

The chain combines TRBV4-3 with TRBJ2-3, with 8 nucleotides matching TRBD2. CDR3 size: 14 residues. Trimming cost V 2 bases and J 5 bases; bases outside gene matches: 3. CDR1 is LGHNA, CDR2 YSLEER, per germline. The DNA of the CDR3 is TGCGCCAGCAGCCAATCGCGGGGGGTAGATACGCAGTATTTT. It is translated as CASSQSRGVDTQYF.

The J gene is TRBJ1-5, the V gene TRBV7-2; 8 bases line up with TRBD1. CDR3 size: 15 residues. The ends lost 3 bases at V and 2 bases at J; junction bases unmatched: 3. CDR1 is SGHTA, CDR2 FQGNSA, per germline. The CDR3 loop reads CASSLGQAGNQPQHF. The CDR3 bases are TGTGCCAGCAGCTTGGGACAGGCTGGCAATCAGCCCCAGCATTTT.

This clonotype showed up just once. The chain carries TRBV20-1 and TRBJ2-5, with 13 positions matching TRBD2. V lost 3 bases, J lost 0 bases, and 7 bases stayed unmatched. This CDR3 has 17 amino acids. Germline CDR1 and CDR2: DFQATT and SNEGSKA (reference sequence). CDR3 sequence reads: CSASRLAGGEYQETQYF. The CDR3 DNA reads TGCAGTGCTAGCCGACTAGCGGGGGGCGAGTACCAAGAGACCCAGTACTTC.

This clonotype was found once. The rearrangement joins TRBV29-1 to TRBJ1-1, with 7 nucleotides matching TRBD1. CDR3 length: 14 amino acids. CDR1 is SQVTM, CDR2 ANQGSEA, per germline. V shed 3 bases, J shed 5 bases, and the junction held 9 bases outside the gene matches. The DNA of the CDR3 is TGCAGCGTTGAGGGTAGACAGGGTAGTACTGAAGCTTTCTTT. Amino acids: CSVEGRQGSTEAFF.

This clonotype was counted between two and nine times. The chain is built from TRBV6-5 and TRBJ2-5; 7 bases are shared with TRBD2. The J call is in doubt because the DNA end fits TRBJ2-7 better. The V gene's germline CDR1 is MNHEY and CDR2 SVGAGI. The CDR3 is made up of 13 amino acids. Here the CDR3 reads CASSRGERNEQYF. DNA for the CDR3: TGTGCCAGCAGTCGGGGGGAGAGGAACGAGCAGTACTTC.

The genes are TRBV12-3 or TRBV12-4 and TRBJ1-4, with 9 bases identical to TRBD1. With V trimmed by 6 bases and J by 0 bases, 14 bases remained unmatched. The CDR3 consists of 19 residues. The CDR3 sequence is CASSPETGGAPATNEKLFF. CDR3 DNA sequence: TGTGCCAGCAGCCCCGAAACAGGGGGCGCCCCGGCAACTAATGAAAAACTGTTTTTT.

This clonotype was recorded at least ten times. The V gene is TRBV10-3, the J gene TRBJ2-5; unclear D gene. Germline CDR1 ENHRY, CDR2 SYGVKD. The length of the CDR3 is 12 residues. The ends were cut back, 3 bases at V and 5 bases at J, with 7 bases in the middle. CDR3 loop: CAISELGETQYF. The CDR3 DNA follows: TGTGCCATCAGTGAATTGGGGGAGACCCAGTACTTC.

The V and J genes are TRBV14 and TRBJ2-5, with 7 bases fitting TRBD2. CDR3 size: 14 residues. Germline V gene sequence: CDR1 SGHDN, CDR2 FVKESK. The ends lost 1 base at V and 11 bases at J; junction bases unmatched: 10. For the CDR3, the DNA is TGTGCCAGCAGCCAAGGGCCCGGCGGGGGTTTGCAGTACTTC. Protein sequence: CASSQGPGGGLQYF.

The V gene is TRBV6-2 or TRBV6-3, the J gene TRBJ1-1; the match to TRBD1 covers 10 bases. Germline V gene lookup returns CDR1 MNHEY and CDR2 SVGEGT. This CDR3 spans 15 amino acids. V dropped 0 bases and J dropped 6; count of bases not matched to a gene: 4. The CDR3 protein is CASSYSGQGYPEAFF. The CDR3 DNA reads as TGTGCCAGCAGTTACTCGGGACAGGGGTACCCTGAAGCTTTCTTT.

V and J are TRBV4-3 and TRBJ2-1, with a tentative D call TRBD2 (6 bases). There are 14 residues in the CDR3. With 0 bases removed from V and 10 bases from J, the gap between germline ends came to 13 bases. Germline values: CDR1 LGHNA, CDR2 YSLEER. Written as DNA, the CDR3 is TGCGCCAGCAGCCAAGAACTAGCATCCTACGAGCAGTTCTTC. Encoded protein: CASSQELASYEQFF.

The gene calls are TRBV25-1 and TRBJ1-4, with D hard to call. CDR1 is MGHDK, CDR2 SYGVNS, per germline. CDR3 length equals 13 residues. Trimming removed 3 bases at V and 10 bases at J, with 12 bases between. The CDR3 coding sequence is TGTGCCAGCAGTGACCTCTCGGGTGGAAAACTGTTTTTT. Amino acid sequence: CASSDLSGGKLFF.

This clonotype showed up just a few times. The genes are TRBV2 and TRBJ1-2; TRBD1 matches 9 bases. CDR1 is SNHLY, CDR2 FYNNEI, per germline. The length of the CDR3 is 15 residues. The V gene end was trimmed by 6 bases and the J gene end by 5 bases; junction bases not matched to a gene: 10. The CDR3 region has the DNA TGTGCCAGCAGAACAAGACAGGGGGGGACTTATGGCTACACCTTC. It codes for CASRTRQGGTYGYTF.

This clonotype was observed many times. The chain links TRBV12-3 or TRBV12-4 to TRBJ2-3; 8 bases are shared with TRBD1. This CDR3 has 15 residues. The junction had 2 bases not matched to a gene; V was cut back by 3 bases and J by 0 bases. The CDR3 here is CASSLDRESTDTQYF. The DNA for the CDR3 is TGTGCCAGCAGTTTGGACAGGGAGAGCACAGATACGCAGTATTTT.

The chain recombines TRBV12-3 or TRBV12-4 with TRBJ2-3, with D perhaps matching TRBD1 or TRBD2 (5 bases each). Trimming left V 6 bases short and J 2 bases short, with 15 bases between. The CDR3 sequence is 15 residues long. The CDR3 coding sequence is TGTGCCAGCAGGGGGGACGACACGAACACAGATACGCAGTATTTT. It specifies CASRGDDTNTDTQYF.

This clonotype was recorded many times. J is TRBJ2-1 and V is TRBV11-2; the D gene could be TRBD1 or TRBD2 (5 bases each). CDR1 and CDR2 (germline): SGHAT, FQNNGV. This CDR3 has 15 amino acids. Trimming pared 0 bases from V and 8 bases from J, leaving 14 bases between. The CDR3 DNA reads TGTGCCAGCAGCTTAGATGGGGCAAGGGGAGATGAGCAGTTCTTC. Protein sequence: CASSLDGARGDEQFF.

The chain links TRBV9 to TRBJ1-2; maybe TRBD1 (5 bases). The CDR3 length is 14 residues. CDR1 is SGDLS, CDR2 YYNGEE, per germline. Trimming removed 4 bases at V and 8 bases at J, with 18 bases between. The CDR3 here is CASSRADSGGGYTF. The CDR3 coding sequence is TGTGCCAGCAGCAGGGCAGACTCCGGGGGAGGCTACACCTTC.

V is TRBV10-3 and J is TRBJ1-2, with TRBD1 identical over 9 bases. Trimming took 4 bases from V and 3 from J; bases not matched to a gene: 3. Germline loops: CDR1 ENHRY, CDR2 SYGVKD. CDR3 length equals 14 residues. The CDR3 sequence: CAISAGTGYYGYTF. DNA for the CDR3: TGTGCCATCAGTGCCGGGACAGGGTACTATGGCTACACCTTC.

This clonotype showed up just a few times. The chain combines TRBV9 with TRBJ1-2; 7 nucleotides line up with TRBD1. CDR1 is SGDLS and CDR2 is YYNGEE in the germline V gene. V shed 4 bases and J 2 bases; nucleotides not matched to a gene: 5. This CDR3 comprises 14 residues. CDR3: CASSPRDRNYGYTF. The CDR3 bases are TGTGCCAGCAGCCCAAGGGACAGAAACTATGGCTACACCTTC.

Worth noting for this clonotype: A much larger clone lies a single base off, so this may be a read error. The chain uses TRBV6-5 and TRBJ2-7, with a possible D match to TRBD1 (6 bases). CDR1 is MNHEY and CDR2 is SVGAGI in the germline V gene. V was pared by 5 bases and J by 7 bases, with 21 bases between. CDR3 length: 15 residues. The DNA for the CDR3 is TGTGCCAGCAGTATACGGACAGTCTCCTACAATGAGCAGTACTTC. It encodes CASSIRTVSYNEQYF.

This clonotype was detected a few times. This chain links TRBV7-9 with TRBJ1-2; D possibly corresponds to TRBD1 (6 bases). V was clipped by 1 base and J by 4 bases, with 13 bases between them. The germline CDR1 and CDR2 sequences are SEHNR and FQNEAQ (reference sequence). The CDR3 runs to 15 residues. The CDR3 protein is CASSLGDTNSYGYTF. CDR3 DNA sequence: TGTGCCAGCAGCTTAGGGGACACAAATTCCTATGGCTACACCTTC.

This sequence joins TRBV4-1 and TRBJ1-2; 7 bases are a match to TRBD1. The V gene's germline CDR1 is MGHRA and CDR2 YSYEKL. This CDR3 comprises 16 residues. The J segment lost 0 bases and the V segment lost 1 base, leaving 5 bases of the junction unmatched. The CDR3 spells CASSQVQGVTNYGYTF. CDR3 nucleotide sequence: TGCGCCAGCAGCCAAGTTCAGGGGGTAACTAACTATGGCTACACCTTC.

This clonotype was observed a few times. This chain uses TRBV5-1 with TRBJ2-1; 10 bases are a match to TRBD2. Germline V lookup: CDR1 SGHRS, CDR2 YFSETQ. CDR3 length: 15 residues. Trimming at V came to 3 bases and at J to 8 bases, leaving 8 bases not matched to a gene. Here the CDR3 DNA reads TGCGCCAGCAGCTCAGAGCGGGGGGGCATCGATGAGCAGTTCTTC. It translates to CASSSERGGIDEQFF.

There are a few counts of this clonotype. V is TRBV20-1 and J is TRBJ2-7; a weak D match, TRBD1 (6 bases). The V end was cut by 4 bases, the J end by 4 bases, with 20 bases between. CDR3 length equals 15 residues. Germline V gene data show CDR1 as DFQATT and CDR2 as SNEGSKA (reference sequence). CDR3 sequence: CSAIQGTFSRYEQYF. The DNA of the CDR3 is TGCAGTGCTATACAGGGTACCTTCTCTAGGTACGAGCAGTACTTC.

CDR3 loop: CASSYSTGSYNSPLHF. The CDR3 coding sequence is TGTGCCAGCAGTTACTCGACAGGCTCCTATAATTCACCCCTCCACTTT. The rearrangement uses TRBV6-6 and TRBJ1-6; D possibly corresponds to TRBD1 (6 bases). The germline V and J ends were trimmed by 0 bases and 0 bases, with 6 bases remaining between them. Germline CDR1 is MNHNY and CDR2 is SVGAGI (reference sequence). The CDR3 length is 16 residues.

J is TRBJ2-1 and V is TRBV12-3 or TRBV12-4; no clear D gene. The J call may be incorrect, as the DNA end agrees better with TRBJ2-7. CDR3 length: 16 amino acids. The CDR3 DNA reads TGTGCCAGCAGTTTAGCGAACGAAAGGGCCTACAATGAGCAGTACTTC. This codes for CASSLANERAYNEQYF.

Turning to this clonotype: Its ends do not fully match the called genes, so a read error is possible. This sequence joins TRBV28 and TRBJ2-5; possibly TRBD2 for D (6 bases). This CDR3 has 15 residues. Germline V CDR1 and CDR2: MDHEN, SYDVKM. The CDR3 region is CANSWGVGSSETQYF. The CDR3 DNA sequence: TGTGCCAACAGTTGGGGGGTCGGCTCCTCGGAGACCCAGTACTTC.

The chain joins TRBV6-2 or TRBV6-3 to TRBJ2-7; no reliable D call. The CDR3 runs 12 residues. The ends were cut back, 6 bases at V and 1 base at J, with 7 bases in the middle. The germline V gene encodes CDR1 MNHEY and CDR2 SVGEGT. CDR3 residues: CASSSFSYEQYF. CDR3 coding DNA: TGTGCCAGCAGCTCCTTTTCCTACGAGCAGTACTTC.

This clonotype has a handful of counts. The genes are TRBV20-1 and TRBJ2-5; no definite D call. The length of the CDR3 is 13 residues. Trimming removed 0 bases from V and 2 bases from J, with 7 bases in between. Germline-derived CDR1 and CDR2 are DFQATT and SNEGSKA (reference sequence). CDR3 amino acids: CSARDTVQETQYF. The CDR3 DNA follows: TGCAGTGCTAGAGATACGGTGCAAGAGACCCAGTACTTC.

This clonotype was observed at least ten times. The chain uses TRBV7-2 and TRBJ2-7; 8 bases are shared with TRBD1. There are 14 residues in the CDR3. Looked up from germline, CDR1 is SGHTA and CDR2 is FQGNSA. Germline trimming cut 2 bases from V and 6 bases from J; bases unmatched to any gene: 6. The CDR3 reads CASSLSGGDTEQYF. CDR3 in DNA: TGTGCCAGCAGCTTATCAGGGGGCGATACCGAGCAGTACTTC.